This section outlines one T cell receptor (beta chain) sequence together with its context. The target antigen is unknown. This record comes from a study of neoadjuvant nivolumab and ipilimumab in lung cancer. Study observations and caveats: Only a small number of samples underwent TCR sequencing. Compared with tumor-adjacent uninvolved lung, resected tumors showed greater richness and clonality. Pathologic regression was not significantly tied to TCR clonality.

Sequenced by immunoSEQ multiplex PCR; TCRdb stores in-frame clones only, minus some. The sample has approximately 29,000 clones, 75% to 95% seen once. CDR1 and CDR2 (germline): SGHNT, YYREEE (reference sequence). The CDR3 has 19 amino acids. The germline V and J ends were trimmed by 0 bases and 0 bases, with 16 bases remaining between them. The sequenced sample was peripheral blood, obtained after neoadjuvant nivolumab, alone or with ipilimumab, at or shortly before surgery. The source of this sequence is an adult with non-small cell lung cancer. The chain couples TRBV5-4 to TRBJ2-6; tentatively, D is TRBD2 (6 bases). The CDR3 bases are TGTGCCAGCAGCTTGGGGTACGGGCGGGGTGGCTCTGGGGCCAACGTCCTGACTTTC. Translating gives CASSLGYGRGGSGANVLTF.